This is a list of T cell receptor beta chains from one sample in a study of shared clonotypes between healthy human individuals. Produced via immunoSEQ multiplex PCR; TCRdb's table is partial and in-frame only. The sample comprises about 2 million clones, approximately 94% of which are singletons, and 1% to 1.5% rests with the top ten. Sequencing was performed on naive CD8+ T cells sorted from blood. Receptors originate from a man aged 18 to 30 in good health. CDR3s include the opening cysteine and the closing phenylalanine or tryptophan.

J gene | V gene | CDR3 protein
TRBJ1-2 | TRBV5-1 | CASSWTGTPNYGYTF
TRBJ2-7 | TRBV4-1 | CASSQDVGLAGYEQYF
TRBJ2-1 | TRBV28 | CASSFREGTGGPSYNEQFF
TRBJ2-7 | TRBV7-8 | CASSMDSSYEQYF
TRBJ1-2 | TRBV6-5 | CASSYSIQSPHGYTF
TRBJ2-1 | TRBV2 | CASTEGQGARNEQFF
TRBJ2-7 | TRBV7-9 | CASSFTYEQYF
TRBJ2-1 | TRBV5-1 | CASSWTGDVLYNEQFF
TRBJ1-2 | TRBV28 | CASRSLMGLVYGYTF
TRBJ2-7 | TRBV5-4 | CASSYEIGTYEQYF
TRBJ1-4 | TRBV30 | CAWSDGNEKLFF
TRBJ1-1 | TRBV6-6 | CASSYSGSRSETFF
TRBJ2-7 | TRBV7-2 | CASSPVGYYEQYF
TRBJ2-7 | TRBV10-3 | CAISPTGTHSYEQYF
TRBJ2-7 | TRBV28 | CASSPDMEPEQYF
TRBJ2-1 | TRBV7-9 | CASTGTGTHEQFF
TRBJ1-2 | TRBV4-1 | CASSQDPTGVYGYTF
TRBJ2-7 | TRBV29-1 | CSVQDSYEQYF
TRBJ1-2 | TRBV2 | CASNEGLGDYGYTF
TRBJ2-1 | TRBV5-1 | CASSVDPETELGNEQFF
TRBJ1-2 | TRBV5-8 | CASSGGIYPYGHTF
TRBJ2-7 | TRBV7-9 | CASSYDIDEQYF
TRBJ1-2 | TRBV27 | CASGGTDSHGYTF
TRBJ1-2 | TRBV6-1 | CASSEVPNPDSSYGYTF
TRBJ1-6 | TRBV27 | CASSLIGSRGSPLHF
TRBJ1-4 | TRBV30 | CAWRQGITSGEKLFF
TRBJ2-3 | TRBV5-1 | CASSWTSTDTQYF
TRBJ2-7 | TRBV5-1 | CASSLRDNSEQYF
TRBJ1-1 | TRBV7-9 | CASSPTAVTLTEAFF
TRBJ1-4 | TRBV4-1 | CASSQRLLEKLFF
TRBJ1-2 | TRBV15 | CATSRSGSAYGYTF
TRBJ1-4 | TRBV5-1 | CASNEGSDEKLFF
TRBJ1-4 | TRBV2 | CASTDFNQPNEKLFF
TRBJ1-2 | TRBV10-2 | CASTQSPSGGYTF
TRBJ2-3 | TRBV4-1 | CASSGRDYHPDTQYF
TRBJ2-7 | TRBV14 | CASRRQDSSYEQYF
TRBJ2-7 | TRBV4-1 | CASSQVEDGSYEQYF
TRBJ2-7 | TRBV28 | CASSLRQGGEQYF
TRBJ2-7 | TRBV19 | CASSIVAENYEQYF
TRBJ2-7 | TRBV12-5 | CASGLGSDPVGYEQYF
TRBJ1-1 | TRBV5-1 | CASSFDRGDTEAFF